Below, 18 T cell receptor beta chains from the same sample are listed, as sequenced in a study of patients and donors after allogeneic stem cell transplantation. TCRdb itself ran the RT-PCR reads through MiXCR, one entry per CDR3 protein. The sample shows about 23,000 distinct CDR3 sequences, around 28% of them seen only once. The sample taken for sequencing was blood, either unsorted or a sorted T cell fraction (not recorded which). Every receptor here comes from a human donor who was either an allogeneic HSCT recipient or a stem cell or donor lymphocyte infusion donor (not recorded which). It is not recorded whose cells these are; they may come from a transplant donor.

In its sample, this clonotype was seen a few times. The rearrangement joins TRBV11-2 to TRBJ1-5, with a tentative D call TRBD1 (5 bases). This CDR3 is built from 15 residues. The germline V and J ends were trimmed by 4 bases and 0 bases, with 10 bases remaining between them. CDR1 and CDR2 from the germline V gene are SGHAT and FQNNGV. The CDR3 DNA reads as TGTGCCAGCAGCTCCGGGACGCATAGCAATCAGCCCCAGCATTTT. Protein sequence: CASSSGTHSNQPQHF.

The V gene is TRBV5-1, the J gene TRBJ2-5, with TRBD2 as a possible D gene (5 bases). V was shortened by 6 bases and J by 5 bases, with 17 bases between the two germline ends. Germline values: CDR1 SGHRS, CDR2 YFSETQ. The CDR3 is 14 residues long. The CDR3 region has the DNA TGCGCCAGCACCTCCTTCGAGCGCGGGGAGACCCAGTACTTC. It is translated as CASTSFERGETQYF.

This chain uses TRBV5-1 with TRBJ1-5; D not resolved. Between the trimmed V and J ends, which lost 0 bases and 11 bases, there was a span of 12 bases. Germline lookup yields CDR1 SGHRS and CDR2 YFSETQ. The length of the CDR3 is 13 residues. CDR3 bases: TGCGCCAGCAGCTTGGCCTCAGGTTTGTCCCAGCATTTT. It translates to CASSLASGLSQHF.

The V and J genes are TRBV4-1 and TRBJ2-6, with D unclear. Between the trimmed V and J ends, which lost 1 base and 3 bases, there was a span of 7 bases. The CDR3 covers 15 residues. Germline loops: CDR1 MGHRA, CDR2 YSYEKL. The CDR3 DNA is TGCGCCAGCAGCCAAGGGCCACTTGGGGCCAACGTCCTGACTTTC. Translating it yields CASSQGPLGANVLTF.

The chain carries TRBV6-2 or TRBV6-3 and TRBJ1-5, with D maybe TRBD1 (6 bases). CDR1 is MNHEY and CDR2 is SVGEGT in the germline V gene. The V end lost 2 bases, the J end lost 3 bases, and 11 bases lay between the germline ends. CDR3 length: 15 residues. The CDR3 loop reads CASSYRDNSNQPQHF. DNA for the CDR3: TGTGCCAGCAGTTACCGGGACAATTCCAATCAGCCCCAGCATTTT.

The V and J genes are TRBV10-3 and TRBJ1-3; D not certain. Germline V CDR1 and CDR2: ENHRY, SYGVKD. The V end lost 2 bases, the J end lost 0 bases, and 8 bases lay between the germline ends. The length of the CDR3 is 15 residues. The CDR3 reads CAISERPNSGNTIYF. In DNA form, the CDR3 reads TGTGCCATCAGTGAGCGTCCAAACTCTGGAAACACCATATATTTT.

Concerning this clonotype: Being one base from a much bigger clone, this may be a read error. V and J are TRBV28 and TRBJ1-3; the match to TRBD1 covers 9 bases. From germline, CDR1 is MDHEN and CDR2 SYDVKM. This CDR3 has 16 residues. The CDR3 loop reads CTSSFGGQGNGNTIYF. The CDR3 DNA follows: TGTACCAGCAGTTTCGGGGGACAGGGAAATGGAAACACCATATATTTT.

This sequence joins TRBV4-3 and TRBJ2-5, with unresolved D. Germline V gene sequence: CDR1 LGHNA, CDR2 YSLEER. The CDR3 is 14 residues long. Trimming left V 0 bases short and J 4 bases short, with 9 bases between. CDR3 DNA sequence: TGCGCCAGCAGCCAAGAGGCTAGAGGAGAGACCCAGTACTTC. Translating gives CASSQEARGETQYF.

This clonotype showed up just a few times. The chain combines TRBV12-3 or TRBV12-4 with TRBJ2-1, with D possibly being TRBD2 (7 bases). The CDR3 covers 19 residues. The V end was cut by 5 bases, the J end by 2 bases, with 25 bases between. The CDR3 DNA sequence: TGTGCCAGCAGTCACCGGGGGGCCAACCTCGTGAGAGCCTACAATGAGCAGTTCTTC. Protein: CASSHRGANLVRAYNEQFF.

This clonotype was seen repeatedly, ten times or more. The CDR3 nucleotides read TGTGCCAGCAGGCTCCCCCCAGGGGCGACTGGGGCCAACGTCCTGACTTTC. Translation: CASRLPPGATGANVLTF. J is TRBJ2-6 and V is TRBV6-2 or TRBV6-3; TRBD1 is a possible D gene (6 bases). The V gene lost 6 bases and the J gene lost 2 bases, with 17 bases spanning the gap. Germline lookup yields CDR1 MNHEY and CDR2 SVGEGT. The CDR3 has 17 residues.

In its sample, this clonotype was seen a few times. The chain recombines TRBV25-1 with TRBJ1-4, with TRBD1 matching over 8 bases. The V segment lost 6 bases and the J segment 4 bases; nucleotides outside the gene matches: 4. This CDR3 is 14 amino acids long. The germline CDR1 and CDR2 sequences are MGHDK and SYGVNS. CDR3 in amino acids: CASRGTGGNEKLFF. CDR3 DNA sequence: TGTGCCAGCAGGGGGACAGGCGGTAATGAAAAACTGTTTTTT.

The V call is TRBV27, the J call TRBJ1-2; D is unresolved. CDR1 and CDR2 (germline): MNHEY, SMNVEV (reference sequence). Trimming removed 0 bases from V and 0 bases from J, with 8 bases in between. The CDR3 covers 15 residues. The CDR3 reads CASSLSGTANYGYTF. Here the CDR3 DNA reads TGTGCCAGCAGTTTATCGGGCACAGCTAACTATGGCTACACCTTC.

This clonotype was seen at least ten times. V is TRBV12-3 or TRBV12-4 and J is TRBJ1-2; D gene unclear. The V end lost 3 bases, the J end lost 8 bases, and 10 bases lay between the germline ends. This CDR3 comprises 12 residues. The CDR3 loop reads CASSLSGWGYTF. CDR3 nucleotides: TGTGCCAGCAGTTTGTCGGGATGGGGCTACACCTTC.

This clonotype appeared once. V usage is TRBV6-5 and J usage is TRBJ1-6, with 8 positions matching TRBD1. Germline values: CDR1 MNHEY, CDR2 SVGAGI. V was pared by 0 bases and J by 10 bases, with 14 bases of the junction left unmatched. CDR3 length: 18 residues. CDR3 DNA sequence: TGTGCCAGCAGTTACTCGATTTGGAACGGACAGGGAAAATCACCCCTCCACTTT. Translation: CASSYSIWNGQGKSPLHF.

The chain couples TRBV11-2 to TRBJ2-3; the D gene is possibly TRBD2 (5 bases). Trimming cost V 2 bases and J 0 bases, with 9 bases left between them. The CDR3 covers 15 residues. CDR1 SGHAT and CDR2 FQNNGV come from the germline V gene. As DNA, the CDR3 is TGTGCCAGCAGCTTAAGACCGGGGAGCACAGATACGCAGTATTTT. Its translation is CASSLRPGSTDTQYF.

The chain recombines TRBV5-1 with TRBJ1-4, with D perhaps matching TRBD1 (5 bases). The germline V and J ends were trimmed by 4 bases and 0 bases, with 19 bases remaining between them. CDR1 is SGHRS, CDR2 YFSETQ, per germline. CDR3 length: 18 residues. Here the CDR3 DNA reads TGCGCCAGCAGCGGGGGACTGCTACCCGCATCAACTAATGAAAAACTGTTTTTT. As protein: CASSGGLLPASTNEKLFF. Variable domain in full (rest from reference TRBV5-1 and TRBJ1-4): KAGVTQTPRYLIKTRGQQVTLSCSPISGHRSVSWYQQTPGQGLQFLFEYFSETQRNKGNFPGRFSGRQFSNSRSEMNVSTLELGDSALYLCASSGGLLPASTNEKLFFGSGTQLSVL.

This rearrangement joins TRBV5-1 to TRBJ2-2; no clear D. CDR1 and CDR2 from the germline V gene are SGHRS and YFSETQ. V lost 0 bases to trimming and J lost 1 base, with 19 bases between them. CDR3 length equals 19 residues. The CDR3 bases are TGCGCCAGCAGCTTGGCCAAGGGTCCCAAGACGGAGAACACCGGGGAGCTGTTTTTT. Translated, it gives CASSLAKGPKTENTGELFF. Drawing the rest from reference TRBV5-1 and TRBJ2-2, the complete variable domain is KAGVTQTPRYLIKTRGQQVTLSCSPISGHRSVSWYQQTPGQGLQFLFEYFSETQRNKGNFPGRFSGRQFSNSRSEMNVSTLELGDSALYLCASSLAKGPKTENTGELFFGEGSRLTVL.

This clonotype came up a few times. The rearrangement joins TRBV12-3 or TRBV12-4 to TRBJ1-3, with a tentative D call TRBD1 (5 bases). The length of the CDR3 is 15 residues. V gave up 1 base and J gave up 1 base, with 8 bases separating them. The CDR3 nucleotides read TGTGCCAGCAGTTTAGTTGGGGGATCTGGAAACACCATATATTTT. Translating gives CASSLVGGSGNTIYF.